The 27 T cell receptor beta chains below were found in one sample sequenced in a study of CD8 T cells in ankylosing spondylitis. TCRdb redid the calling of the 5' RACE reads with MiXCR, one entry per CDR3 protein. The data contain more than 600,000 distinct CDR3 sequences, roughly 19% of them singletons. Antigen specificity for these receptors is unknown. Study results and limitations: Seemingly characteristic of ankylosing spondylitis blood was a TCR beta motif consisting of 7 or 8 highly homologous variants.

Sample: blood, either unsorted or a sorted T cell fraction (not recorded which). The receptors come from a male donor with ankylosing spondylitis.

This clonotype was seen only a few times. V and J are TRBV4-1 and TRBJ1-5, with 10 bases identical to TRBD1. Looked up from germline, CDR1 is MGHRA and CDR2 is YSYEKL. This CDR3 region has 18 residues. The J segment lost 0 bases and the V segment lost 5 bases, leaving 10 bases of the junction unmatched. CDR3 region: CASSDGTGVDYSNQPQHF. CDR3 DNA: TGCGCCAGCAGCGATGGGACAGGGGTCGACTATAGCAATCAGCCCCAGCATTTT.

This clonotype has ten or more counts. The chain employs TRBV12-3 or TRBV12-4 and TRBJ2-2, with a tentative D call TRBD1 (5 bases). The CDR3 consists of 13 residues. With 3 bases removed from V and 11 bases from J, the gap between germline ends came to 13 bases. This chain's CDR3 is CASSFLGQGELFF. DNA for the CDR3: TGTGCCAGCAGTTTTTTGGGGCAGGGCGAGCTGTTTTTT.

CDR3 amino acids: CSAELAQAYEQYF. The CDR3 DNA reads as TGCAGTGCGGAGTTGGCGCAAGCCTACGAGCAGTACTTC. The chain couples TRBV20-1 to TRBJ2-7; D unclear. Germline values: CDR1 DFQATT, CDR2 SNEGSKA (reference sequence). The CDR3 length is 13 residues. Trimming left V 6 bases short and J 2 bases short, with 14 bases between.

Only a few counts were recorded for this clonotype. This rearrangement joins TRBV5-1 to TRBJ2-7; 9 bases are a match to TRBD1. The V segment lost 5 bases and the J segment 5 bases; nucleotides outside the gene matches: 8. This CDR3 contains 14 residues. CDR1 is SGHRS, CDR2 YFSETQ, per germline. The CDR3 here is CASSQGQGRNEQYF. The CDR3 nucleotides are TGCGCCAGCAGTCAGGGACAGGGAAGAAACGAGCAGTACTTC.

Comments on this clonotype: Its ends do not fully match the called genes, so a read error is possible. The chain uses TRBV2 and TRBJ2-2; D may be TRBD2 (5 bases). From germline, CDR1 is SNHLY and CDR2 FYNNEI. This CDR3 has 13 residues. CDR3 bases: TGTGCCAACAGTGAAGAGCGGTTAGGGGAGCTGTTTTTT. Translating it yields CANSEERLGELFF.

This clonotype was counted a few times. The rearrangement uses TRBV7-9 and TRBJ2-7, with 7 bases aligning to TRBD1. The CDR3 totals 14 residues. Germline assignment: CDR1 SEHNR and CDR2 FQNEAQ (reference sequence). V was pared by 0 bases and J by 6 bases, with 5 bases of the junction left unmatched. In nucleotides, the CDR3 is TGTGCCAGCAGCTTAGCGGGACAGTATAGCGAGCAGTACTTC. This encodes CASSLAGQYSEQYF.

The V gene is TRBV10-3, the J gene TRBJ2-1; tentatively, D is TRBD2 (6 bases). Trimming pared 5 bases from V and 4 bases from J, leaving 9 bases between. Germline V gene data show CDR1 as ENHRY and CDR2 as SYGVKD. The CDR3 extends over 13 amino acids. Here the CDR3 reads CAISLAAYNEQFF. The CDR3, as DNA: TGTGCCATCAGTTTAGCGGCGTACAATGAGCAGTTCTTC.

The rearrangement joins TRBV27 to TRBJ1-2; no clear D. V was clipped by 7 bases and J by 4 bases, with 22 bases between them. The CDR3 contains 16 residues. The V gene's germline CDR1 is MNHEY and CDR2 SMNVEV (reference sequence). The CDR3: CASKSPSAGYGYGYTF. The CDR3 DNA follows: TGTGCCAGCAAGTCGCCTTCCGCGGGGTATGGCTATGGCTACACCTTC.

In DNA, the CDR3 is TGTGCCAGCAGCCAACCAGGACAGACCTACGAGCAGTACTTC. This gives the protein CASSQPGQTYEQYF. V is TRBV14 and J is TRBJ2-7; TRBD1 is a possible D gene (6 bases). Trimming took 2 bases from V and 2 from J, leaving 10 bases between them. CDR1 SGHDN and CDR2 FVKESK come from the germline V gene. This CDR3 is built from 14 residues.

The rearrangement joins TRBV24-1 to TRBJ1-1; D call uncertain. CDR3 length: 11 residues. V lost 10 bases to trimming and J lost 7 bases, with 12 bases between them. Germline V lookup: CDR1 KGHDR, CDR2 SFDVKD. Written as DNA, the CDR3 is TGTGCCACGACTGTCTATTATGAAGCTTTCTTT. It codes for CATTVYYEAFF.

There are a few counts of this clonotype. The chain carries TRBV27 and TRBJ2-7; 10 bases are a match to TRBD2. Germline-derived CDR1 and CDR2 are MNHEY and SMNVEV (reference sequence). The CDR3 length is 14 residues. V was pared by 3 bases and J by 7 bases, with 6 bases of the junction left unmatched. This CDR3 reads CASSFQLAGREQYF. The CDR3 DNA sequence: TGTGCCAGCAGTTTCCAACTAGCGGGAAGGGAGCAGTACTTC.

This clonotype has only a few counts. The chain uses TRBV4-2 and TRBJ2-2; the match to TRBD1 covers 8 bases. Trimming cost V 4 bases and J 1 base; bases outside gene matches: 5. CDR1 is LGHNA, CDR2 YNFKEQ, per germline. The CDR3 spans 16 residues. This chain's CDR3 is CASSPSGTGNTGELFF. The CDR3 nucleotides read TGTGCCAGCAGCCCATCCGGGACAGGGAACACCGGGGAGCTGTTTTTT.

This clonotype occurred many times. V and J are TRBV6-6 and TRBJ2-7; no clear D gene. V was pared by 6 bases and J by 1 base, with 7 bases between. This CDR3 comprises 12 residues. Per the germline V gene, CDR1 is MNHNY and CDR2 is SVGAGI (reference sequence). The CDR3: CASSSLSYEQYF. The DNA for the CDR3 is TGTGCCAGCAGCTCCCTGTCCTACGAGCAGTACTTC.

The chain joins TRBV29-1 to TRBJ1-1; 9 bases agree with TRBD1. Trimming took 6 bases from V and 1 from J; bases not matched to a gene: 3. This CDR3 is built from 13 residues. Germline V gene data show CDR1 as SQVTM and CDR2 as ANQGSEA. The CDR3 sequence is CSVDRGKNTEAFF. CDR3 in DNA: TGCAGCGTGGACAGGGGAAAGAACACTGAAGCTTTCTTT. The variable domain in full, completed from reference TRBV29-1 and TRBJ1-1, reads SAVISQKPSRDICQRGTSLTIQCQVDSQVTMMFWYRQQPGQSLTLIATANQGSEATYESGFVIDKFPISRPNLTFSTLTVSNMSPEDSSIYLCSVDRGKNTEAFFGQGTRLTVV.

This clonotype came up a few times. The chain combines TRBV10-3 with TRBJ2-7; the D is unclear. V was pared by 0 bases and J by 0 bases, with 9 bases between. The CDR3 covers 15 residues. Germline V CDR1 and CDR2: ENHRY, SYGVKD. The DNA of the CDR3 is TGTGCCATCAGTGAGTCGTCGGTGAGCTCCTACGAGCAGTACTTC. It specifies CAISESSVSSYEQYF.

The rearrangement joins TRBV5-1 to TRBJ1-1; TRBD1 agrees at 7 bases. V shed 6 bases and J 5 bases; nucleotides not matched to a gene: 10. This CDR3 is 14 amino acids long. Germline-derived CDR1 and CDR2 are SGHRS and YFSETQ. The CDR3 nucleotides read TGCGCCAGCACCCTAGACAGGGTAAAGACTGAAGCTTTCTTT. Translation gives CASTLDRVKTEAFF.

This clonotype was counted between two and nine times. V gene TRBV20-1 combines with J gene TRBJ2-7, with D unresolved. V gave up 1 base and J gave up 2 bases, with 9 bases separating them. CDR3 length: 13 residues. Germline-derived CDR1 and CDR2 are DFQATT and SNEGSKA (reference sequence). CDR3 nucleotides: TGCAGTGCTAGAGCCGGATTCGCCTACGAGCAGTACTTC. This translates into CSARAGFAYEQYF.

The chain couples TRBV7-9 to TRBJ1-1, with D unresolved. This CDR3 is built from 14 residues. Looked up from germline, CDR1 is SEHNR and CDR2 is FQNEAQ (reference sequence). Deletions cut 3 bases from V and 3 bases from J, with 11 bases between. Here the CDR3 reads CASSLAPWDTEAFF. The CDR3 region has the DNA TGTGCCAGCAGCTTGGCCCCCTGGGACACTGAAGCTTTCTTT.

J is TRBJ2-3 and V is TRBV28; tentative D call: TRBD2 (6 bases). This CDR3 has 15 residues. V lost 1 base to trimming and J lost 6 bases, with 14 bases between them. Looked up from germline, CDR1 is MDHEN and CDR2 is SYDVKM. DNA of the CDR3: TGTGCCAGCAGTTTATTGAGACTAGTCCCCGATACGCAGTATTTT. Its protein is CASSLLRLVPDTQYF.

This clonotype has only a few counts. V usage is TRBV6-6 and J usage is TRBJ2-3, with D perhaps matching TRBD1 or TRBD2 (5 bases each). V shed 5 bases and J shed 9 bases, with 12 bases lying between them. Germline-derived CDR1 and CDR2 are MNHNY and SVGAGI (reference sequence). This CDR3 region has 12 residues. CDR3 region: CASSTVRDTQYF. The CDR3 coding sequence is TGTGCCAGCAGTACGGTCAGGGACACGCAGTATTTT.

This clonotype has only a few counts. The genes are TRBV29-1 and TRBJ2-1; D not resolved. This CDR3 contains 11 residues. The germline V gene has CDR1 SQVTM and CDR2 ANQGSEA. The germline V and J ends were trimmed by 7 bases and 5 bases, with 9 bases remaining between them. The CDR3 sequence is CSGRVNNEQFF. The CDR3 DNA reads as TGCAGCGGAAGGGTCAACAATGAGCAGTTCTTC.

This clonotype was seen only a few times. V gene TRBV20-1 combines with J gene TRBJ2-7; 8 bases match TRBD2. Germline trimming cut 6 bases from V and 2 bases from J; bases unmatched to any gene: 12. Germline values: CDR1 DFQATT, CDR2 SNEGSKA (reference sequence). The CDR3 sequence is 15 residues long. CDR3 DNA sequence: TGCAGTGCCCCAAGAACTAGCGGAGTTCCCTACGAGCAGTACTTC. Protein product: CSAPRTSGVPYEQYF.

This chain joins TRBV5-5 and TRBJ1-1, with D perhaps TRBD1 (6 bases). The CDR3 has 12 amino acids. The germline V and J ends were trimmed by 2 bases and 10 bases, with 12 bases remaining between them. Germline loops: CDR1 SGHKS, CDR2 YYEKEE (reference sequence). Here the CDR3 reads CASSFPGERAFF. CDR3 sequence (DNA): TGTGCCAGCAGCTTCCCAGGGGAAAGAGCTTTCTTT.

CDR3 DNA: TGCGCCAGCAGTTCAAGCCTCGCAACTAATGAAAAACTGTTTTTT. It translates to CASSSSLATNEKLFF. The chain employs TRBV5-1 and TRBJ1-4; no definite D call. Germline values: CDR1 SGHRS, CDR2 YFSETQ. Trimming left V 5 bases short and J 0 bases short, with 11 bases between. The CDR3 loop spans 15 amino acids.

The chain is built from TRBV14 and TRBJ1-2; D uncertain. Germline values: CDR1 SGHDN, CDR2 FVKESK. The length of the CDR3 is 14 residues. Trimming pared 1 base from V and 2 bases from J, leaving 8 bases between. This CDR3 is CASSQGLGNYGYTF. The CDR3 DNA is TGTGCCAGCAGCCAAGGTCTCGGAAACTATGGCTACACCTTC. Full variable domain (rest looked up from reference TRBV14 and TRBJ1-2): EAGVTQFPSHSVIEKGQTVTLRCDPISGHDNLYWYRRVMGKEIKFLLHFVKESKQDESGMPNNRFLAERTGGTYSTLKVQPAELEDSGVYFCASSQGLGNYGYTFGSGTRLTVV.

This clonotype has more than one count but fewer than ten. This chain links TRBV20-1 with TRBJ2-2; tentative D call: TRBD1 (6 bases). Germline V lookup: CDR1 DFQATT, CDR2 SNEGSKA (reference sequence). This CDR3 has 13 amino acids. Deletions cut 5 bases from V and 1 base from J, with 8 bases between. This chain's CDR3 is CSAWTENTGELFF. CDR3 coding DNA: TGCAGTGCTTGGACAGAGAACACCGGGGAGCTGTTTTTT.

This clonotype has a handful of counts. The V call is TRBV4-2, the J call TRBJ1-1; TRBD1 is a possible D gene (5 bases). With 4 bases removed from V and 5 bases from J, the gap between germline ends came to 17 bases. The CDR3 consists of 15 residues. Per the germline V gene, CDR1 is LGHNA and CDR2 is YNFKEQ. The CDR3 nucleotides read TGTGCCAGCAGCCTAAAGAGGTCAGGGTCTACTGAAGCTTTCTTT. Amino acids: CASSLKRSGSTEAFF.